What follows are 30 T cell receptor beta chains derived from one specimen sequenced in a study of shared clonotypes between healthy human individuals (dated by TCRdb to 2019 to 2021). The method behind the library was the immunoSEQ multiplex PCR assay. This immuneACCESS table, as held by TCRdb, lists in-frame sequences with V and J called but not all clones. Of the missing ones, under half trace to an unresolved V gene in checked studies; the others have no known cause. For this sample there are a few hundred thousand clones; less than 85% appear just once. The ten largest clones take up about 9.4% of the sample. The sequenced sample was memory CD4+ T cells sorted from blood. What the cell subset or site label conveys for this sample: CD45RA-negative fraction. The source of these receptors is a man aged 25-45 years in good health.

V gene TRBV7-6 combines with J gene TRBJ2-1, with 9 bases identical to TRBD2. The CDR3 extends over 16 amino acids. The V and J ends lost 7 bases and 5 bases, in that order; junction bases with no gene match: 12. The germline V gene encodes CDR1 SGHVS and CDR2 FNYEAQ. CDR3 DNA sequence: TGTGCCAGCACCACCTCACTAGCGGGCAAGAACAATGAGCAGTTCTTC. It is translated as CASTTSLAGKNNEQFF.

This clone came up a few times. CDR3 sequence: CASSVAGGYEQYF. The CDR3 DNA reads TGCGCCAGCAGCGTGGCGGGAGGGTACGAGCAGTACTTC. This rearrangement joins TRBV10-2 to TRBJ2-7; 9 nucleotides line up with TRBD2. The CDR3 spans 13 residues. J lost 4 bases, V lost 6 bases, and 4 bases had no gene match. Germline V lookup: CDR1 WSHSY, CDR2 SAAADI.

V and J are TRBV9 and TRBJ2-1; tentatively, D is TRBD1 (6 bases). Germline CDR1 and CDR2: SGDLS and YYNGEE. V lost 0 bases and J lost 4, with 11 bases in between. This CDR3 contains 15 residues. CDR3: CASSVDGGGYNEQFF. CDR3 sequence (DNA): TGTGCCAGCAGCGTAGATGGGGGCGGGTACAATGAGCAGTTCTTC.

J is TRBJ1-1 and V is TRBV19, with D perhaps matching TRBD1 (5 bases). V was trimmed by 9 bases and J by 0 bases, leaving 17 bases between them. CDR3 length: 15 amino acids. Germline V CDR1 and CDR2: LNHDA, SQIVND (reference sequence). The CDR3 region is CASTLGGTVNTEAFF. CDR3 DNA sequence: TGTGCCAGCACTCTGGGCGGGACGGTGAACACTGAAGCTTTCTTT. Using reference TRBV19 and TRBJ1-1 for the parts outside the CDR3, the full variable domain is DGGITQSPKYLFRKEGQNVTLSCEQNLNHDAMYWYRQDPGQGLRLIYYSQIVNDFQKGDIAEGYSVSREKKESFPLTVTSAQKNPTAFYLCASTLGGTVNTEAFFGQGTRLTVV.

This clone showed up just a few times. In DNA, the CDR3 is TGTGCCAGCAGTGAAAGCTGGGGGGGGCACACAGATACGCAGTATTTT. As protein: CASSESWGGHTDTQYF. The rearrangement joins TRBV6-1 to TRBJ2-3; weak D call: TRBD2 (7 bases). CDR1 is MNHNS and CDR2 is SASEGT in the germline V gene. The CDR3 covers 16 residues. V lost 2 bases and J lost 2, with 14 bases in between.

This rearrangement joins TRBV11-2 to TRBJ2-2; no reliable D call. Trimming left V 2 bases short and J 6 bases short, with 10 bases between. The length of the CDR3 is 14 residues. Germline CDR1 reads SGHAT; CDR2 reads FQNNGV. Written as DNA, the CDR3 is TGTGCCAGCAGCTTACTGCGGAAACCCGGGGAGCTGTTTTTT. Residues: CASSLLRKPGELFF.

In this sample, this clone turned up once. J is TRBJ2-4 and V is TRBV7-2; 10 bases map to TRBD1. This CDR3 is built from 15 residues. Losses at the gene ends were 6 bases for V and 3 bases for J; bases not matched to a gene: 5. From germline, CDR1 is SGHTA and CDR2 FQGNSA. DNA for the CDR3: TGTGCCAGCAGACAGACAGGGGGCAGCAAAAACATTCAGTACTTC. It is translated as CASRQTGGSKNIQYF.

The chain links TRBV6-1 to TRBJ2-1; D not certain. Deletions cut 8 bases from V and 10 bases from J, with 9 bases between. Germline V gene sequence: CDR1 MNHNS, CDR2 SASEGT. This CDR3 is built from 10 residues. The CDR3 DNA is TGTGCCAGCCTCCTGGGGGAGCAGTTCTTC. It codes for CASLLGEQFF.

This chain links TRBV9 with TRBJ1-4; D is undetermined. CDR1 SGDLS and CDR2 YYNGEE come from the germline V gene. This CDR3 is built from 16 residues. The V end was cut by 1 base, the J end by 4 bases, with 14 bases between. The CDR3 DNA is TGTGCCAGCAGCGTATCCCAACAGAGATTTAATGAAAAACTGTTTTTT. Protein: CASSVSQQRFNEKLFF.

V usage is TRBV15 and J usage is TRBJ2-7; D is tentatively TRBD1 or TRBD2 (5 bases each). The CDR3 length is 14 residues. The ends were cut back, 1 base at V and 6 bases at J, with 13 bases in the middle. The germline V gene has CDR1 LNHNV and CDR2 YYDKDF (reference sequence). CDR3 DNA sequence: TGTGCCACCAGCAGAGGGGACGGCCCGGGCGAGCAGTACTTC. Protein product: CATSRGDGPGEQYF.

The J gene is TRBJ2-7, the V gene TRBV5-4; no reliable D call. Deletions cut 5 bases from V and 4 bases from J, with 16 bases between. The CDR3 covers 14 residues. Germline V lookup: CDR1 SGHNT, CDR2 YYREEE (reference sequence). CDR3 protein: CASSQAMGLYEQYF. For the CDR3, the DNA is TGTGCCAGCAGTCAAGCCATGGGCCTTTACGAGCAGTACTTC.

The chain is built from TRBV15 and TRBJ1-1; a weak D match, TRBD1 (5 bases). This CDR3 contains 13 residues. Trimming stripped 5 bases from V and 4 bases from J, with 11 bases between. From germline, CDR1 is LNHNV and CDR2 YYDKDF (reference sequence). The CDR3, as DNA: TGTGCCACCAGCTTTTCGGGGGGCACTGAAGCTTTCTTT. Residues: CATSFSGGTEAFF.

V usage is TRBV5-1 and J usage is TRBJ2-2; possible D gene TRBD1, 6 bases. Germline assignment: CDR1 SGHRS and CDR2 YFSETQ. The length of the CDR3 is 14 residues. The V and J ends lost 4 bases and 5 bases respectively, with 12 bases between them. DNA for the CDR3: TGCGCCAGCAGCAAAACAGGGAGTACCGGGGAGCTGTTTTTT. It specifies CASSKTGSTGELFF.

The chain uses TRBV29-1 and TRBJ1-1; weak D call: TRBD1 (6 bases). There are 13 residues in the CDR3. The germline V gene has CDR1 SQVTM and CDR2 ANQGSEA. The V gene lost 5 bases and the J gene lost 1 base, with 11 bases spanning the gap. The CDR3 spells CSVWDTKNTEAFF. CDR3 DNA: TGCAGCGTTTGGGACACCAAGAACACTGAAGCTTTCTTT.

This clone turned up a few times. The rearrangement links TRBV9 to TRBJ2-7, with 9 bases lining up with TRBD2. The CDR3 is 15 amino acids. Germline trimming cut 3 bases from V and 0 bases from J; bases unmatched to any gene: 4. Germline loops: CDR1 SGDLS, CDR2 YYNGEE. CDR3 sequence (DNA): TGTGCCAGCAGCGCTAGCGGGGCCCCCTCCTACGAGCAGTACTTC. This gives the protein CASSASGAPSYEQYF.

V and J are TRBV28 and TRBJ2-3; 8 bases are a match to TRBD2. The V gene's germline CDR1 is MDHEN and CDR2 SYDVKM. The CDR3 totals 16 residues. Germline trimming cut 6 bases from V and 6 bases from J; bases unmatched to any gene: 14. The chain's CDR3 is CASSLPAAGAGDTQYF. As DNA, the CDR3 is TGTGCCAGCAGCCTCCCTGCAGCGGGAGCAGGGGATACGCAGTATTTT. The whole variable domain, remainder taken from reference TRBV28 and TRBJ2-3, is DVKVTQSSRYLVKRTGEKVFLECVQDMDHENMFWYRQDPGLGLRLIYFSYDVKMKEKGDIPEGYSVSREKKERFSLILESASTNQTSMYLCASSLPAAGAGDTQYFGPGTRLTVL.

The chain combines TRBV15 with TRBJ1-2; D gene ambiguous. The CDR3 contains 16 residues. Per the germline V gene, CDR1 is LNHNV and CDR2 is YYDKDF (reference sequence). With 0 bases removed from V and 4 bases from J, the gap between germline ends came to 15 bases. This CDR3 is CATSRDHTGMGYGYTF. CDR3 nucleotide sequence: TGTGCCACCAGCAGAGATCATACCGGGATGGGCTATGGCTACACCTTC. The variable domain in full, completed from reference TRBV15 and TRBJ1-2, reads DAMVIQNPRYQVTQFGKPVTLSCSQTLNHNVMYWYQQKSSQAPKLLFHYYDKDFNNEADTPDNFQSRRPNTSFCFLDIRSPGLGDTAMYLCATSRDHTGMGYGYTFGSGTRLTVV.

The chain couples TRBV5-1 to TRBJ2-3; 7 bases are shared with TRBD2. The CDR3 runs 15 residues. CDR1 SGHRS and CDR2 YFSETQ come from the germline V gene. The ends lost 0 bases at V and 2 bases at J; junction bases unmatched: 3. CDR3 region: CASSLATSDTDTQYF. The CDR3 nucleotides read TGCGCCAGCAGCTTGGCCACTAGCGACACAGATACGCAGTATTTT.

The chain is built from TRBV6-6 and TRBJ1-2, with D hard to call. This CDR3 contains 13 residues. Trimming cost V 6 bases and J 1 base, with 9 bases left between them. Germline V gives CDR1 MNHNY, CDR2 SVGAGI (reference sequence). The CDR3 region is CASSPVYNYGYTF. The CDR3 DNA is TGTGCCAGCAGCCCGGTCTATAACTATGGCTACACCTTC.

The gene calls are TRBV6-5 and TRBJ1-1; no clear D. The CDR3 has 13 amino acids. V was clipped by 6 bases and J by 1 base, with 9 bases between them. From germline, CDR1 is MNHEY and CDR2 SVGAGI. CDR3 DNA: TGTGCCAGCAGGACCGACGGGAACACTGAAGCTTTCTTT. This gives the protein CASRTDGNTEAFF.

This chain connects TRBV7-2 to TRBJ1-2; D unclear. With 0 bases removed from V and 4 bases from J, the gap between germline ends came to 9 bases. The CDR3 has 14 residues. The germline V gene encodes CDR1 SGHTA and CDR2 FQGNSA. The CDR3 nucleotides are TGTGCCAGCAGCTTAGCCAGTGCCACCTATGGCTACACCTTC. It codes for CASSLASATYGYTF. Based on the CDR3 plus reference TRBV7-2 and TRBJ1-2, the full variable domain is GAGVSQSPSNKVTEKGKDVELRCDPISGHTALYWYRQSLGQGLEFLIYFQGNSAPDKSGLPSDRFSAERTGGSVSTLTIQRTQQEDSAVYLCASSLASATYGYTFGSGTRLTVV.

This CDR3 is CAINPTGSHYEQYF. CDR3 DNA: TGTGCCATCAATCCCACGGGCAGCCACTACGAGCAGTACTTC. This chain connects TRBV2 to TRBJ2-7; D is unclear. V lost 10 bases to trimming and J lost 3 bases, with 19 bases between them. The germline V gene has CDR1 SNHLY and CDR2 FYNNEI. This CDR3 region has 14 residues.

The chain links TRBV4-1 to TRBJ1-3; 7 bases match TRBD1. Looked up from germline, CDR1 is MGHRA and CDR2 is YSYEKL. V trimming: 0 bases; J trimming: 3 bases; junction bases outside the gene matches: 11. The CDR3 length is 18 residues. The CDR3 DNA is TGCGCCAGCAGCCAAGAGACCCGGGCAGGGGGATTTGGAAACACCATATATTTT. It codes for CASSQETRAGGFGNTIYF.

In this sample, this clone turned up a few times. The chain is built from TRBV5-4 and TRBJ2-7, with TRBD2 as a possible D gene (6 bases). The CDR3 consists of 16 residues. Trimming removed 0 bases at V and 2 bases at J, with 15 bases between. Germline CDR1 and CDR2: SGHNT and YYREEE (reference sequence). CDR3 sequence: CASSLGGGASPYEQYF. For the CDR3, the DNA is TGTGCCAGCAGCTTGGGAGGAGGGGCCAGTCCCTACGAGCAGTACTTC.

The chain uses TRBV5-1 and TRBJ2-2; TRBD1 might be the D (5 bases). This CDR3 is 15 amino acids long. Germline-derived CDR1 and CDR2 are SGHRS and YFSETQ. V dropped 6 bases and J dropped 0 bases, with 12 bases sitting between them. The CDR3 sequence is CASTRTQANTGELFF. The CDR3 DNA sequence: TGCGCCAGCACCCGGACACAAGCGAACACCGGGGAGCTGTTTTTT.

This clone came up a few times. Other DNA sequences from this sample encode an identical CDR3 as well. The chain couples TRBV11-3 to TRBJ2-2; 7 bases are a match to TRBD1. Germline V gene sequence: CDR1 SGHNT, CDR2 YENEEA. Unmatched junction bases numbered 1, after V lost 1 base and J lost 2 bases. The length of the CDR3 is 15 residues. Here the CDR3 DNA reads TGTGCCAGCAGCTTAGGACAGGGAAACACCGGGGAGCTGTTTTTT. Amino acids: CASSLGQGNTGELFF.

The chain carries TRBV15 and TRBJ1-4; weak D call: TRBD1 (6 bases). V was cut by 0 bases and J by 8 bases, with 16 bases left in between. CDR3 length: 16 residues. The germline V gene encodes CDR1 LNHNV and CDR2 YYDKDF (reference sequence). CDR3 region: CATSRDRRGRWEKLFF. CDR3 nucleotide sequence: TGTGCCACCAGCAGAGATCGGAGGGGGAGGTGGGAAAAACTGTTTTTT.

The V call is TRBV6-5, the J call TRBJ2-3; D not certain. This CDR3 is built from 12 residues. The V gene lost 4 bases and the J gene lost 4 bases, with 6 bases spanning the gap. Germline V lookup: CDR1 MNHEY, CDR2 SVGAGI. CDR3 coding DNA: TGTGCCAGCAGTTCCCAAGCAGATACGCAGTATTTT. Translation gives CASSSQADTQYF.

This clone appeared once. J is TRBJ1-5 and V is TRBV5-3; TRBD1 matches at 7 bases. TRBV5-3 is an ORF, with its function uncertain. Trimming cost V 1 base and J 2 bases; bases outside gene matches: 3. This CDR3 has 15 amino acids. CDR3 DNA: TGTGCCAGAAGCTTGTCCGACAGGGGCAATCAGCCCCAGCATTTT. Protein sequence: CARSLSDRGNQPQHF.

About this clone: Additional DNA sequences in this sample encode the identical CDR3. This chain joins TRBV5-1 and TRBJ2-7, with TRBD1 matching over 8 bases. The V gene's germline CDR1 is SGHRS and CDR2 YFSETQ. V was clipped by 3 bases and J by 3 bases; unmatched bases: 5. The CDR3 runs to 14 residues. The CDR3 loop is CASSSSGGGYEQYF. For the CDR3, the DNA is TGCGCCAGCAGCTCGTCAGGGGGCGGCTACGAGCAGTACTTC.